Below are 31 T cell receptor beta chains sequenced from a single sample in a study of T cells in Graves' hyperthyroidism and ophthalmopathy. Amplification of TCR beta CDR3 regions was performed using RNA transcripts as template. With the HTBI primer set, the TCR CDR3 went through a first round of RT-PCR. TCRdb re-called the multiplex PCR reads through MiXCR, storing one row per CDR3 protein. The sample includes roughly 110,000 distinct CDR3 sequences, roughly 15% of them seen just once. Sequencing was carried out using blood. These receptor sequences come from a woman aged 45-60 years with Graves' hyperthyroidism.

This clonotype was seen ten or more times. Written as DNA, the CDR3 is TGTGCCAGCAGCGAAAGCCCCCCCGGGGAGCTGTTTTTT. This encodes CASSESPPGELFF. The chain links TRBV11-2 to TRBJ2-2; D gene ambiguous. This CDR3 spans 13 amino acids. The V gene's germline CDR1 is SGHAT and CDR2 FQNNGV. V was pared by 5 bases and J by 6 bases, with 10 bases between.

V usage is TRBV5-1 and J usage is TRBJ2-3, with D possibly being TRBD2 (5 bases). This CDR3 has 16 residues. The V end lost 0 bases, the J end lost 2 bases, and 13 bases lay between the germline ends. CDR1 and CDR2 (germline): SGHRS, YFSETQ. The CDR3 nucleotides are TGCGCCAGCAGCTTGGCTGTTCGGGGAGACACAGATACGCAGTATTTT. Translated, it gives CASSLAVRGDTDTQYF. The variable domain in full, completed from reference TRBV5-1 and TRBJ2-3, reads KAGVTQTPRYLIKTRGQQVTLSCSPISGHRSVSWYQQTPGQGLQFLFEYFSETQRNKGNFPGRFSGRQFSNSRSEMNVSTLELGDSALYLCASSLAVRGDTDTQYFGPGTRLTVL.

This clonotype was recorded many times. V and J are TRBV3-1 and TRBJ2-1, with TRBD1 as a possible D gene (6 bases). With 6 bases removed from V and 9 bases from J, the gap between germline ends came to 15 bases. This CDR3 has 13 amino acids. The germline V gene encodes CDR1 LGHDT and CDR2 YNNKEL (reference sequence). CDR3 protein: CASRPITGTEQFF. The CDR3 DNA follows: TGTGCCAGCAGACCGATTACAGGGACTGAGCAGTTCTTC.

This clonotype was observed many times. The J gene is TRBJ2-1, the V gene TRBV27, with D hard to call. Trimming removed 3 bases from V and 0 bases from J, with 12 bases in between. Germline V lookup: CDR1 MNHEY, CDR2 SMNVEV (reference sequence). This CDR3 region has 16 residues. CDR3 amino acids: CASSFSPRSSYNEQFF. The CDR3, as DNA: TGTGCCAGCAGTTTCTCACCTAGAAGCTCCTACAATGAGCAGTTCTTC.

This clonotype was counted at least ten times. V and J are TRBV4-1 and TRBJ2-3; D remains unclear. The CDR3 is 14 amino acids. V was cut by 2 bases and J by 1 base, with 7 bases left in between. CDR1 and CDR2 from the germline V gene are MGHRA and YSYEKL. DNA for the CDR3: TGCGCCAGCAGCCAACCGACGCGCACAGATACGCAGTATTTT. It translates to CASSQPTRTDTQYF.

This clonotype appeared many times. The chain has TRBV5-1 and TRBJ1-4; D is ambiguous. Germline CDR1 reads SGHRS; CDR2 reads YFSETQ. CDR3 length: 15 amino acids. Trimming stripped 0 bases from V and 0 bases from J, with 6 bases between. In DNA, the CDR3 is TGCGCCAGCAGCTTGGGGTTGACAACTAATGAAAAACTGTTTTTT. Translated: CASSLGLTTNEKLFF.

This clonotype was observed at least ten times. This rearrangement joins TRBV11-2 to TRBJ2-1, with 10 bases aligning to TRBD2. With 5 bases clipped from V and 8 bases from J, the junction kept 9 bases outside the gene matches. In germline, CDR1 is SGHAT, CDR2 FQNNGV. The CDR3 sequence is 15 residues long. The CDR3 DNA follows: TGTGCCAGCAGCCCTGGACTAGCGGATAAGGATGAGCAGTTCTTC. Protein: CASSPGLADKDEQFF.

This clonotype has ten or more counts. The rearrangement joins TRBV6-1 to TRBJ2-2; D perhaps matches TRBD1 (6 bases). CDR3 length: 13 residues. V shed 9 bases and J shed 1 base, with 9 bases lying between them. Germline V CDR1 and CDR2: MNHNS, SASEGT. This CDR3 is CASRTVNTGELFF. The CDR3 DNA sequence: TGTGCCAGTCGGACAGTGAACACCGGGGAGCTGTTTTTT.

This clonotype was found many times. This sequence joins TRBV30 and TRBJ2-1; D may be TRBD2 (5 bases). CDR1 and CDR2 (germline): GTSNPN, SVGIG (reference sequence). The V gene lost 4 bases and the J gene lost 4 bases, with 17 bases spanning the gap. This CDR3 has 15 residues. The chain's CDR3 is CAWKGGPAIYNEQFF. For the CDR3, the DNA is TGTGCCTGGAAAGGCGGGCCCGCCATTTACAATGAGCAGTTCTTC.

This clonotype was seen only once. J is TRBJ2-2 and V is TRBV20-1, with 10 bases lining up with TRBD2. The CDR3 covers 17 residues. Germline V lookup: CDR1 DFQATT, CDR2 SNEGSKA (reference sequence). The trim removed 0 bases at V and 5 bases at J, leaving 9 bases unmatched. The CDR3 spells CSARDRLAGVRTGELFF. The CDR3 nucleotides read TGCAGTGCTAGAGATCGGCTAGCGGGAGTAAGAACCGGGGAGCTGTTTTTT.

The chain is built from TRBV9 and TRBJ2-5; the D gene is possibly TRBD2 (5 bases). The V and J ends lost 3 bases and 2 bases respectively, with 14 bases between them. Germline V CDR1 and CDR2: SGDLS, YYNGEE. The CDR3 contains 15 residues. CDR3 region: CASSGDQLEQETQYF. CDR3 in DNA: TGTGCCAGCAGCGGAGACCAACTAGAGCAAGAGACCCAGTACTTC.

This clonotype appeared many times. The chain uses TRBV2 and TRBJ1-5, with D perhaps matching TRBD1 (6 bases). The germline CDR1 and CDR2 sequences are SNHLY and FYNNEI. The CDR3 runs 14 residues. Trimming left V 6 bases short and J 5 bases short, with 14 bases between. The CDR3 DNA sequence: TGTGCCAGCAGGGTGGACAGTCTTTATCAGCCCCAGCATTTT. Its protein product is CASRVDSLYQPQHF. The variable domain in full, with the rest retrieved from reference TRBV2 and TRBJ1-5, is EPEVTQTPSHQVTQMGQEVILRCVPISNHLYFYWYRQILGQKVEFLVSFYNNEISEKSEIFDDQFSVERPDGSNFTLKIRSTKLEDSAMYFCASRVDSLYQPQHFGDGTRLSIL.

This clonotype has ten or more counts. This rearrangement joins TRBV19 to TRBJ1-2; D remains ambiguous. Germline assignment: CDR1 LNHDA and CDR2 SQIVND (reference sequence). The CDR3 runs to 15 residues. With 1 base removed from V and 7 bases from J, the gap between germline ends came to 16 bases. The CDR3 sequence: CASSIAHSVRRGYTF. CDR3 bases: TGTGCCAGTAGTATAGCCCACAGTGTGAGGCGTGGCTACACCTTC.

The gene calls are TRBV6-2 or TRBV6-3 and TRBJ2-1, with D unresolved. Trimming took 6 bases from V and 10 from J, leaving 25 bases between them. The CDR3 contains 16 residues. The germline gives CDR1 MNHEY, CDR2 SVGEGT. Written as DNA, the CDR3 is TGTGCCAGCAGCCGGGTCACGGCCCGGACCGCTGGGGAGCAGTTCTTC. Translation: CASSRVTARTAGEQFF.

This clonotype came up many times. V gene TRBV6-1 combines with J gene TRBJ2-7; 14 bases align to TRBD2. The CDR3 spans 16 residues. CDR1 is MNHNS and CDR2 is SASEGT in the germline V gene. Trimming took 6 bases from V and 3 from J; bases not matched to a gene: 7. The CDR3 loop is CASSAMGLAGVYEQYV. The CDR3 DNA is TGTGCCAGCAGCGCCATGGGACTAGCGGGAGTCTACGAGCAGTACGTC.

The chain links TRBV2 to TRBJ2-1; 11 bases match TRBD2. The J segment lost 9 bases and the V segment lost 7 bases, leaving 5 bases of the junction unmatched. The CDR3 runs to 13 residues. The germline V gene encodes CDR1 SNHLY and CDR2 FYNNEI. The CDR3: CASNSGRAGEQFF. The CDR3 DNA reads TGTGCCAGCAATAGCGGGAGGGCCGGTGAGCAGTTCTTC.

This clonotype showed up many times. V usage is TRBV20-1 and J usage is TRBJ2-5; 10 bases match TRBD2. This CDR3 has 20 residues. CDR1 is DFQATT and CDR2 is SNEGSKA in the germline V gene (reference sequence). V lost 0 bases to trimming and J lost 4 bases; unmatched junction nucleotides: 20. DNA of the CDR3: TGCAGTGCTAGAGATTTGGTAGGGGGGCTAGCGGGAGAATTTGGAGAGACCCAGTACTTC. It is translated as CSARDLVGGLAGEFGETQYF.

This clonotype was seen repeatedly, ten times or more. The rearrangement joins TRBV24-1 to TRBJ2-3; TRBD2 agrees at 7 bases. Germline V gene data show CDR1 as KGHDR and CDR2 as SFDVKD. The ends lost 4 bases at V and 4 bases at J; junction bases unmatched: 4. This CDR3 is built from 14 residues. The CDR3 loop is CATSEAGEADTQYF. CDR3 DNA sequence: TGTGCCACCAGTGAGGCGGGAGAAGCAGATACGCAGTATTTT.

The chain uses TRBV4-1 and TRBJ2-1, with a possible D match to TRBD1 (5 bases). CDR1 and CDR2 (germline): MGHRA, YSYEKL. The length of the CDR3 is 14 residues. V lost 3 bases and J lost 10, with 16 bases in between. DNA of the CDR3: TGCGCCAGCAGCCACCGCCAGGGTCTATGGGAGCAGTTCTTC. Translating gives CASSHRQGLWEQFF.

The V call is TRBV6-1, the J call TRBJ2-5; 11 nucleotides match TRBD1. Trimming cost V 6 bases and J 4 bases; bases outside gene matches: 4. This CDR3 spans 14 amino acids. The germline V gene encodes CDR1 MNHNS and CDR2 SASEGT. CDR3 region: CASRRDRGGETQYF. The DNA of the CDR3 is TGTGCCAGCAGACGGGACAGGGGGGGAGAGACCCAGTACTTC.

The rearrangement uses TRBV6-2 or TRBV6-3 and TRBJ2-1, with 8 bases lining up with TRBD2. Germline lookup yields CDR1 MNHEY and CDR2 SVGEGT. The CDR3 extends over 18 amino acids. Germline trimming cut 6 bases from V and 4 bases from J; bases unmatched to any gene: 17. The CDR3 sequence is CASSPEGYGRAPYNEQFF. The CDR3 DNA sequence: TGTGCCAGCAGCCCGGAGGGTTACGGGAGGGCCCCTTACAATGAGCAGTTCTTC.

This clonotype appeared many times. The chain recombines TRBV20-1 with TRBJ2-7; D gene uncertain. The V and J ends lost 3 bases and 4 bases respectively, with 13 bases between them. Germline V lookup: CDR1 DFQATT, CDR2 SNEGSKA (reference sequence). This CDR3 region has 13 residues. CDR3 loop: CSARPPQRYEQYF. CDR3 bases: TGCAGTGCTAGGCCCCCCCAAAGGTACGAGCAGTACTTC.

Ten or more counts support this clonotype. The chain joins TRBV9 to TRBJ2-1, with 7 bases matching TRBD1. Germline V gene lookup returns CDR1 SGDLS and CDR2 YYNGEE. Trimming took 0 bases from V and 4 from J; bases not matched to a gene: 4. CDR3 length: 15 amino acids. DNA for the CDR3: TGTGCCAGCAGCGTAGCTCGGACAGGATACAATGAGCAGTTCTTC. This encodes CASSVARTGYNEQFF.

This chain links TRBV20-1 with TRBJ1-1, with D tentatively TRBD1 (5 bases). The CDR3 length is 16 residues. Per the germline V gene, CDR1 is DFQATT and CDR2 is SNEGSKA (reference sequence). V was pared by 3 bases and J by 4 bases, with 21 bases between. The CDR3 nucleotides read TGCAGTGCTAGGACGGGGGGGGGGGGGGATGGCACTGAAGCTTTCTTT. Encoded protein: CSARTGGGGDGTEAFF.

This clonotype occurred many times. This sequence joins TRBV5-1 and TRBJ1-2, with D maybe TRBD1 (5 bases). V dropped 0 bases and J dropped 4 bases, with 19 bases sitting between them. Germline CDR1 reads SGHRS; CDR2 reads YFSETQ. The CDR3 totals 17 residues. CDR3 sequence reads: CASSLAGQPMGIYGYTF. CDR3 DNA sequence: TGCGCCAGCAGCTTGGCAGGGCAGCCTATGGGCATCTATGGCTACACCTTC. Complete variable domain (other parts from reference TRBV5-1 and TRBJ1-2): KAGVTQTPRYLIKTRGQQVTLSCSPISGHRSVSWYQQTPGQGLQFLFEYFSETQRNKGNFPGRFSGRQFSNSRSEMNVSTLELGDSALYLCASSLAGQPMGIYGYTFGSGTRLTVV.

Many counts were recorded for this clonotype. The rearrangement joins TRBV7-9 to TRBJ1-1, with unresolved D. V was cut by 4 bases and J by 5 bases, with 5 bases left in between. This CDR3 has 11 residues. Germline V gene lookup returns CDR1 SEHNR and CDR2 FQNEAQ (reference sequence). The CDR3 here is CASSSGTEAFF. The CDR3 coding sequence is TGTGCCAGCAGCTCCGGGACTGAAGCTTTCTTT. The entire variable domain, with the rest obtained from reference TRBV7-9 and TRBJ1-1, is as follows: DTGVSQNPRHKITKRGQNVTFRCDPISEHNRLYWYRQTLGQGPEFLTYFQNEAQLEKSRLLSDRFSAERPKGSFSTLEIQRTEQGDSAMYLCASSSGTEAFFGQGTRLTVV.

In this sample, this clonotype turned up many times. The chain employs TRBV24-1 and TRBJ2-3, with unresolved D. Trimming cost V 4 bases and J 5 bases, with 15 bases left between them. The CDR3 spans 15 residues. Per germline, CDR1 KGHDR and CDR2 SFDVKD. The CDR3 DNA reads as TGTGCCACCAGTGACCCGTCCCAATCGAGAGATACGCAGTATTTT. Translation gives CATSDPSQSRDTQYF.

The chain combines TRBV10-2 with TRBJ1-5, with a weak D call TRBD1 (6 bases). With 4 bases removed from V and 4 bases from J, the gap between germline ends came to 14 bases. The germline CDR1 and CDR2 sequences are WSHSY and SAAADI. The CDR3 totals 15 residues. The CDR3 spells CASSVGGYGNQPQHF. DNA of the CDR3: TGCGCCAGCAGTGTAGGGGGTTACGGAAATCAGCCCCAGCATTTT.

This clonotype appeared many times. This sequence joins TRBV14 and TRBJ2-1; 8 nucleotides agree with TRBD2. Germline V gives CDR1 SGHDN, CDR2 FVKESK. V shed 4 bases and J 3 bases; nucleotides not matched to a gene: 8. CDR3 length: 16 amino acids. DNA of the CDR3: TGTGCCAGCAGCCCCCCGGGACTAGTAGACTACAATGAGCAGTTCTTC. The encoded protein is CASSPPGLVDYNEQFF.

V gene TRBV6-1 combines with J gene TRBJ2-5; a possible D gene is TRBD2 (6 bases). This CDR3 has 15 amino acids. Trimming pared 4 bases from V and 2 bases from J, leaving 14 bases between. Germline V gives CDR1 MNHNS, CDR2 SASEGT. The CDR3 protein is CASSVASVSQETQYF. For the CDR3, the DNA is TGTGCCAGCAGTGTTGCTAGCGTCTCACAAGAGACCCAGTACTTC.

This clonotype appeared many times. J is TRBJ2-3 and V is TRBV29-1; D might be TRBD1 or TRBD2, each matching 5 bases. The CDR3 consists of 14 residues. The ends were cut back, 7 bases at V and 2 bases at J, with 16 bases in the middle. Germline CDR1 SQVTM, CDR2 ANQGSEA. The CDR3 DNA reads TGCAGCGCCACTACCGGGACCGACACAGATACGCAGTATTTT. It codes for CSATTGTDTDTQYF.